A single sample gave rise to the 7 T cell receptor beta chains below, sequenced in a study of CXCR3-negative and CXCR3-positive naive CD8 T cells. Preparation of TRB cDNA libraries relied on 5' RACE carrying UMI labels. TCRdb re-called the 5' RACE reads and shows each CDR3 protein once, DNA omitted. In all, the sample yields 70,000 to 100,000 distinct CDR3 sequences. The specimen was naive CXCR3- CD8+ T cells from blood. As for subset: CD45RO-CCR7+CD27+CD95- naive CD8+ T cells lacking CXCR3 (TNR3-). The receptor source for this set is a human donor in good health. Some clones in this sample may be carry-over from other donors' samples.

The J gene is TRBJ2-1, the V gene TRBV14; TCRdb proposes TRBD2, but this gene call is untestable without DNA. The CDR3 totals 15 residues. Germline values: CDR1 SGHDN, CDR2 FVKESK. CDR3 amino acids: CASSARTSGSNEQFF.

This chain links TRBV29-1 with TRBJ2-1. In germline, CDR1 is SQVTM, CDR2 ANQGSEA. This CDR3 contains 11 residues. The CDR3 spells CSVVVYNEQFF.

The V call is TRBV7-6, the J call TRBJ2-2; there is no DNA to check the TCRdb D call of TRBD1. Looked up from germline, CDR1 is SGHVS and CDR2 is FNYEAQ. This CDR3 comprises 16 residues. The CDR3 protein is CASSSPTGPNTGELFF.

V is TRBV20-1 and J is TRBJ2-7; TCRdb's D call, TRBD1, is unchecked because there is no DNA. This CDR3 contains 13 residues. CDR1 DFQATT and CDR2 SNEGSKA come from the germline V gene (reference sequence). The CDR3: CSARLWGGDEQYF.

The chain joins TRBV29-1 to TRBJ2-1; TCRdb lists TRBD1, though no DNA is available to test this call. This CDR3 has 15 residues. From germline, CDR1 is SQVTM and CDR2 ANQGSEA. This chain's CDR3 is CSVEDEGTAYNEQFF.

The chain combines TRBV18 with TRBJ1-1; lacking DNA, the TRBD1 call made by TCRdb goes unchecked. From germline, CDR1 is KGHSH and CDR2 LQKENI. The CDR3 has 16 residues. This CDR3 is CASSPSPGRSVTEAFF. Using reference TRBV18 and TRBJ1-1 for the parts outside the CDR3, the full variable domain is NAGVMQNPRHLVRRRGQEARLRCSPMKGHSHVYWYRQLPEEGLKFMVYLQKENIIDESGMPKERFSAEFPKEGPSILRIQQVVRGDSAAYFCASSPSPGRSVTEAFFGQGTRLTVV.

The V and J genes are TRBV18 and TRBJ2-5; TCRdb calls TRBD2, which cannot be checked without DNA. CDR1 and CDR2 from the germline V gene are KGHSH and LQKENI. The CDR3 consists of 14 residues. CDR3 loop: CASSPEVAEETQYF.